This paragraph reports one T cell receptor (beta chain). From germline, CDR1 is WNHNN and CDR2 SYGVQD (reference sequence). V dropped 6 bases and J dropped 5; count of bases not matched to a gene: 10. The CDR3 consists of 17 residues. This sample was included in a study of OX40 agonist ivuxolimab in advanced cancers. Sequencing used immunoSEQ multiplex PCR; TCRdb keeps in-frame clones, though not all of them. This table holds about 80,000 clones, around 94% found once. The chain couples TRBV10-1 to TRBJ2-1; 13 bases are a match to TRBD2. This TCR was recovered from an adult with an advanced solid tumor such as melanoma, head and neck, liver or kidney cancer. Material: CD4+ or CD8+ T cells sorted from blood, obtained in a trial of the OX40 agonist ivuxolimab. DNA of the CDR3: TGCGCCAGCAGGACCTCAGGACTAGCGGGAGCCCACAATGAGCAGTTCTTC. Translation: CASRTSGLAGAHNEQFF.